This TCR beta chain was obtained from a study of low-dose radiotherapy and immunotherapy resistance in tumors. The overall study: It was every two weeks, one day before radiation and immunotherapy, that intravenous cyclophosphamide 200 mg/m2 was given.

Alpha- and beta-chain coverage of first-strand cDNA came from TRAV- and TRBV-specific primers. TCRs were put through approximately 20 PCR cycles of amplification with Phusion. A constant-region primer and the V-primer adapter served as the primer pair. From the reads, TCRdb called clonotypes with MiXCR, one entry per CDR3 protein. Among roughly 39,000 distinct CDR3 sequences, around a third were seen once, and the ten largest hold less than 4%. The CDR3 is made up of 14 amino acids. V shed 3 bases and J 5 bases; nucleotides not matched to a gene: 5. Germline V gene data show CDR1 as SGHRS and CDR2 as YFSETQ. Indicated time point: before trial treatment. This clonotype was recorded only once.

The sample consisted of PBMCs, taken before treatment. The chain has TRBV5-1 and TRBJ2-1; TRBD1 matches at 7 bases. The sequence came from a male donor with gallbladder cancer. The CDR3: CASSSFRGNNEQFF. The DNA for the CDR3 is TGCGCCAGCAGCTCGTTCAGGGGGAACAATGAGCAGTTCTTC.